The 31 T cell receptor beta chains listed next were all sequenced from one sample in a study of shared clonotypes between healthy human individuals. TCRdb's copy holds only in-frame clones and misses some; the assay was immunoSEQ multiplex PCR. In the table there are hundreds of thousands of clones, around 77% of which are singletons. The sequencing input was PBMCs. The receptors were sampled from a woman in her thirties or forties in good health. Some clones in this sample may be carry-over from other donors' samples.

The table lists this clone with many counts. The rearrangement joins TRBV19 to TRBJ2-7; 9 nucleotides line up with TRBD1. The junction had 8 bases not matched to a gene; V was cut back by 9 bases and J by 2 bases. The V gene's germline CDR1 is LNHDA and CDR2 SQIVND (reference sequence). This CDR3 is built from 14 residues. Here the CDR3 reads CASSQGAAPYEQYF. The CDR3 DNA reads TGTGCCAGCTCACAGGGGGCCGCCCCCTACGAGCAGTACTTC.

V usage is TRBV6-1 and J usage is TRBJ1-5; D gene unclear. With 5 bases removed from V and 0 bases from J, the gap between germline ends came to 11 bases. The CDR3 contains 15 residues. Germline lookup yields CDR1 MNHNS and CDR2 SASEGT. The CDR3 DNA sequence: TGTGCCAGCAGTATCCAGGATAATAGCAATCAGCCCCAGCATTTT. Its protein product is CASSIQDNSNQPQHF.

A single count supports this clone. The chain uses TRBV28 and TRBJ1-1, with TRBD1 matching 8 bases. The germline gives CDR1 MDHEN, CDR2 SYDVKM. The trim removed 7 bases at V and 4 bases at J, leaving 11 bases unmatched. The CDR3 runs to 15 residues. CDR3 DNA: TGTGCCAGCACCCTACTGGACAGGGAGGGCACTGAAGCTTTCTTT. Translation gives CASTLLDREGTEAFF.

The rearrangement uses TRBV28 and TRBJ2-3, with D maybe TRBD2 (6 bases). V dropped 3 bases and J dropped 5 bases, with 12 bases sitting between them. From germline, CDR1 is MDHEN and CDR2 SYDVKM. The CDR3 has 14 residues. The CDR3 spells CASSFPGERDTQYF. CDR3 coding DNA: TGTGCCAGCAGTTTTCCGGGGGAACGAGATACGCAGTATTTT. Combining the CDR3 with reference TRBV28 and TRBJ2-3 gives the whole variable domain DVKVTQSSRYLVKRTGEKVFLECVQDMDHENMFWYRQDPGLGLRLIYFSYDVKMKEKGDIPEGYSVSREKKERFSLILESASTNQTSMYLCASSFPGERDTQYFGPGTRLTVL.

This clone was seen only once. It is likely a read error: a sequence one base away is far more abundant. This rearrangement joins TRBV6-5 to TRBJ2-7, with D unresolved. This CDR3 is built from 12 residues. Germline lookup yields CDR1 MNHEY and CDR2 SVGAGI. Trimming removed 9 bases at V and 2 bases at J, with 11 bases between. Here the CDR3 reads CASAQSPYEQYF. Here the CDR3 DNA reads TGTGCCAGTGCACAGAGCCCCTACGAGCAGTACTTC.

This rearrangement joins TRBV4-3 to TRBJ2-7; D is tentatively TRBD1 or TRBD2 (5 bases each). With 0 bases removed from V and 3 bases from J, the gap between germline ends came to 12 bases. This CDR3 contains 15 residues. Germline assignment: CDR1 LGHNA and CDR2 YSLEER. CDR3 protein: CASSQEVGPGYEQYF. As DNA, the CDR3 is TGCGCCAGCAGCCAAGAAGTGGGACCAGGCTACGAGCAGTACTTC.

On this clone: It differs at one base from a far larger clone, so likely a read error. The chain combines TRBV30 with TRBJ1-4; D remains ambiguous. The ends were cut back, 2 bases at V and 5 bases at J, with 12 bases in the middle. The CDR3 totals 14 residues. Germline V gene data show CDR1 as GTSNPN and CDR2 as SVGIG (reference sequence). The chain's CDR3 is CAWSQASLNEKLFF. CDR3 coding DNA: TGTGCCTGGAGTCAGGCATCCCTCAATGAAAAACTGTTTTTT.

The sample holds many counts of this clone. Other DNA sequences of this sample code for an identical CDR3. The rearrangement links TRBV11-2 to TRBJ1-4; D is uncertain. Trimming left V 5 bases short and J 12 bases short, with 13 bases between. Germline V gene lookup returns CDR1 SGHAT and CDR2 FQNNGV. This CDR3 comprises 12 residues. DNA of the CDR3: TGTGCCAGCAGCCTAGTTTACGAAGAACTGTTTTTT. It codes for CASSLVYEELFF.

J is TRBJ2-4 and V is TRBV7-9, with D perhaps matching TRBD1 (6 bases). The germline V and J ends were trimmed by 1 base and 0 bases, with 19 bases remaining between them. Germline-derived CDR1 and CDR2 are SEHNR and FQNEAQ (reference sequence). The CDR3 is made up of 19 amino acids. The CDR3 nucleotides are TGTGCCAGCAGCTTAGATCTGGGTTATGCAGGGGAAGCCAAAAACATTCAGTACTTC. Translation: CASSLDLGYAGEAKNIQYF.

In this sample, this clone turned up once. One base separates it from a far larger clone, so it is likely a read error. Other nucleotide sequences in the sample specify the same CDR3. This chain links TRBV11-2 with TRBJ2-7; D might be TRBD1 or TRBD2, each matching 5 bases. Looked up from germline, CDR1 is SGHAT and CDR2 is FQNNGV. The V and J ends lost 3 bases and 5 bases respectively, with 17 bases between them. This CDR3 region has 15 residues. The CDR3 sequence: CASSFQTGTRNEQYF. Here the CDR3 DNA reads TGTGCCAGCAGCTTTCAGACCGGGACCAGGAACGAGCAGTACTTC.

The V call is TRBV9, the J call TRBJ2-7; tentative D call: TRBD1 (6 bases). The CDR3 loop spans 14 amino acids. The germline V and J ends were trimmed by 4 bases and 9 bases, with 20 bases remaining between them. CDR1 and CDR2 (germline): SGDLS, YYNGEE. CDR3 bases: TGTGCCAGCAGCTCTGGGACAAGCAGTTATGGGCAGTACTTC. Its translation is CASSSGTSSYGQYF.

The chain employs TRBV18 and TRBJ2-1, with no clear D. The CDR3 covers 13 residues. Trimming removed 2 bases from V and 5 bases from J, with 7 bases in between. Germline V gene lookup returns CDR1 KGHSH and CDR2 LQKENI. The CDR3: CASSPNGDNEQFF. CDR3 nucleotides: TGTGCCAGCTCACCAAATGGGGACAATGAGCAGTTCTTC. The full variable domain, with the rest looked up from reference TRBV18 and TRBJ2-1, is NAGVMQNPRHLVRRRGQEARLRCSPMKGHSHVYWYRQLPEEGLKFMVYLQKENIIDESGMPKERFSAEFPKEGPSILRIQQVVRGDSAAYFCASSPNGDNEQFFGPGTRLTVL.

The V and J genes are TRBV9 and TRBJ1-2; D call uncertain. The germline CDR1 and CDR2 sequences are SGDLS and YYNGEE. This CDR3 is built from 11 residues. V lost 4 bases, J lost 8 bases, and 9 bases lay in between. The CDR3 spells CASSSLVGYTF. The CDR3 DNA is TGTGCCAGCAGCTCTCTCGTGGGCTACACCTTC.

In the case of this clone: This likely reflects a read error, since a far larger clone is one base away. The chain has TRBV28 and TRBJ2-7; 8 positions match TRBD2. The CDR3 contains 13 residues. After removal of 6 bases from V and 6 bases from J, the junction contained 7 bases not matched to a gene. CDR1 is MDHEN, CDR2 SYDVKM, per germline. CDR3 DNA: TGTGCCAGCAGACCGGGACTAGTGGGCGAGCAGTACTTC. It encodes CASRPGLVGEQYF.

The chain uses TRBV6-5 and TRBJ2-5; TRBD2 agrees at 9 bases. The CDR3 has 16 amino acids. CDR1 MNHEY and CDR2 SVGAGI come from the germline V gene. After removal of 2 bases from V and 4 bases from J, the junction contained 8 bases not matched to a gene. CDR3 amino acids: CASSYGRGRAIETQYF. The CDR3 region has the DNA TGTGCCAGCAGTTACGGTCGCGGGAGGGCGATAGAGACCCAGTACTTC.

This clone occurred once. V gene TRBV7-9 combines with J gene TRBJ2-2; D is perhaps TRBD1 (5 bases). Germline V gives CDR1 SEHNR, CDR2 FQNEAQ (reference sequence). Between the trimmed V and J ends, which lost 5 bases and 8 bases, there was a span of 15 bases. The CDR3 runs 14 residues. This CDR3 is CASSLGRVYGELFF. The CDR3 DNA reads TGTGCCAGCAGCCTCGGCAGGGTGTATGGGGAGCTGTTTTTT.

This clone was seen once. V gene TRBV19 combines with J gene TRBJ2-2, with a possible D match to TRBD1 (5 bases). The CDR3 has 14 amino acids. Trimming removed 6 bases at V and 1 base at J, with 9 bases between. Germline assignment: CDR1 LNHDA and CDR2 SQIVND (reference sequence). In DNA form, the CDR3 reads TGTGCCAGTAGCCAAACAGGGAACACCGGGGAGCTGTTTTTT. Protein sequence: CASSQTGNTGELFF.

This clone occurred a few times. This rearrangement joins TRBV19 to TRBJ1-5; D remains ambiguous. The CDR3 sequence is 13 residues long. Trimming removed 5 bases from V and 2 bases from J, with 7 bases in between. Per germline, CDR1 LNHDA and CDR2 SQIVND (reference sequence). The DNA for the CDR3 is TGTGCCAGTAGTTTCGCAGGCAATCAGCCCCAGCATTTT. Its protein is CASSFAGNQPQHF.

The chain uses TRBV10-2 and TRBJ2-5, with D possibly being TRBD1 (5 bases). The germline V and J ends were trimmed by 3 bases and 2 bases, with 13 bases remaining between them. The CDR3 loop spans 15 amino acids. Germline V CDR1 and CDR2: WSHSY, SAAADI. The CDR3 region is CASSEGSRAQETQYF. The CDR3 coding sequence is TGCGCCAGCAGTGAAGGTAGCAGGGCACAAGAGACCCAGTACTTC.

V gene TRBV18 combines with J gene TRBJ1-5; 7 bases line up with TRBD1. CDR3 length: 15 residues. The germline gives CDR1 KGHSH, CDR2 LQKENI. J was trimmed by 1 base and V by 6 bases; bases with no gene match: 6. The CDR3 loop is CASSSQQGSNQPQHF. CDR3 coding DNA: TGTGCCAGCTCTTCCCAACAGGGGAGCAATCAGCCCCAGCATTTT.

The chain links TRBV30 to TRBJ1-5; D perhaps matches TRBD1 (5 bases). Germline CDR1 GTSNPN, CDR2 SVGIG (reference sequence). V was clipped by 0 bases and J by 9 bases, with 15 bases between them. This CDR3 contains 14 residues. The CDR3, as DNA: TGTGCCTGGAGTGTACGGGGGACGAATGGGCCCCAGCATTTT. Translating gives CAWSVRGTNGPQHF. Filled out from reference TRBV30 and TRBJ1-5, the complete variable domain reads SQTIHQWPATLVQPVGSPLSLECTVEGTSNPNLYWYRQAAGRGLQLLFYSVGIGQISSEVPQNLSASRPQDRQFILSSKKLLLSDSGFYLCAWSVRGTNGPQHFGDGTRLSIL.

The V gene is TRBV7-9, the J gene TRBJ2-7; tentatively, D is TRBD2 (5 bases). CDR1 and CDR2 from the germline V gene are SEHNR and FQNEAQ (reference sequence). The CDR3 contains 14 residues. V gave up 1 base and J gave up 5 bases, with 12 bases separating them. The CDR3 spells CASSLGLGGNEQYF. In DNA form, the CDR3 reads TGTGCCAGCAGCTTAGGGCTAGGAGGCAACGAGCAGTACTTC.

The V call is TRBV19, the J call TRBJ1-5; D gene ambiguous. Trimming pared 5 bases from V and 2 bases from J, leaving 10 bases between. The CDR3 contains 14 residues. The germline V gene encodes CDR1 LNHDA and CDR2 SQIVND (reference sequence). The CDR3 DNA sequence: TGTGCCAGTAGTTTACTATATGGCAATCAGCCCCAGCATTTT. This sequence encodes CASSLLYGNQPQHF.

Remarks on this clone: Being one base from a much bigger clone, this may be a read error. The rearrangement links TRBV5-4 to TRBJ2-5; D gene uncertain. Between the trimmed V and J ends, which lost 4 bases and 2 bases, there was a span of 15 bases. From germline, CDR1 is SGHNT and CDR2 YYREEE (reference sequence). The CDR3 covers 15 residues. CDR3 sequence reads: CASSRPDAVQETQYF. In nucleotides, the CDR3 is TGTGCCAGCAGCCGCCCAGATGCGGTACAAGAGACCCAGTACTTC.

DNA for the CDR3: TGTGCCTGGAGGGACACCCATAGCCGCAATGAGCAGTTCTTC. This sequence encodes CAWRDTHSRNEQFF. The chain recombines TRBV30 with TRBJ2-1; TRBD1 might be the D (5 bases). V lost 3 bases, J lost 6 bases, and 15 bases lay in between. The V gene's germline CDR1 is GTSNPN and CDR2 SVGIG (reference sequence). The CDR3 has 14 residues.

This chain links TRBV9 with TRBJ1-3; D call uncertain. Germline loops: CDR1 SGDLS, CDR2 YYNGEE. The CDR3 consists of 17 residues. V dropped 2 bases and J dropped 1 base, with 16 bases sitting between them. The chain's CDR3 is CASSVVPGARSGNTIYF. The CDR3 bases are TGTGCCAGCAGCGTCGTCCCAGGCGCGAGATCTGGAAACACCATATATTTT.

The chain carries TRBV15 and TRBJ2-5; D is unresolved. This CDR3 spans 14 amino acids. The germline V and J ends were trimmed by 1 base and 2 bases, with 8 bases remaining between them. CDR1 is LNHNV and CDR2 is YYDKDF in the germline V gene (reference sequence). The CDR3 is CATSRGQDQETQYF. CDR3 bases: TGTGCCACCAGCAGAGGGCAGGATCAAGAGACCCAGTACTTC.

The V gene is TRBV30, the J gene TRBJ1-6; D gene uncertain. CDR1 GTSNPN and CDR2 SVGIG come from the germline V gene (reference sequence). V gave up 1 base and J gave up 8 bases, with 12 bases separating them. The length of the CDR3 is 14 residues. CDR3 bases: TGTGCCTGGAGTGAAGGGCAGTCCGATTCACCCCTCCACTTT. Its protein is CAWSEGQSDSPLHF. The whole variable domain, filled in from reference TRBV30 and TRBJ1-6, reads SQTIHQWPATLVQPVGSPLSLECTVEGTSNPNLYWYRQAAGRGLQLLFYSVGIGQISSEVPQNLSASRPQDRQFILSSKKLLLSDSGFYLCAWSEGQSDSPLHFGNGTRLTVT.

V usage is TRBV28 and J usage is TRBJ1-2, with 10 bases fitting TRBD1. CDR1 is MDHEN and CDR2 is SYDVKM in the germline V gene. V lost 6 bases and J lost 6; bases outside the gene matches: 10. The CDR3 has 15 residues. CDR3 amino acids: CASSVPATGGDGYTF. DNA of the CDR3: TGTGCCAGCAGCGTCCCCGCGACAGGGGGCGATGGCTACACCTTC.

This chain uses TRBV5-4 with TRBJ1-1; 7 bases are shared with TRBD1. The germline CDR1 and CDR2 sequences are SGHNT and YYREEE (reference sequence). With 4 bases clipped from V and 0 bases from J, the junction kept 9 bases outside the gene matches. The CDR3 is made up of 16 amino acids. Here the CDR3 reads CASSTYRGYMNTEAFF. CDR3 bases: TGTGCCAGCAGCACGTACAGGGGATACATGAACACTGAAGCTTTCTTT.

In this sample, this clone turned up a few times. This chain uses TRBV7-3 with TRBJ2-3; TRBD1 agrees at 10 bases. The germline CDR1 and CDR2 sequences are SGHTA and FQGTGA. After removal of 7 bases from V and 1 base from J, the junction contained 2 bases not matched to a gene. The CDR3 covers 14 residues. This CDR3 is CASKGTGGTDTQYF. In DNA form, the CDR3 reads TGTGCCAGCAAAGGGACAGGGGGCACAGATACGCAGTATTTT.